What follows are 9 T cell receptor beta chains derived from one specimen sequenced in a study of T cells in Graves' hyperthyroidism and ophthalmopathy. The source material, RNA transcripts, was used to amplify TCR beta CDR3 regions. HTBI primers were employed in a first-round RT-PCR of the TCR CDR3. TCRdb re-derived calls from the multiplex PCR reads in MiXCR, one entry per CDR3 protein. The profile shows over 700,000 distinct CDR3 sequences, under 45% of them singletons. The sequencing input was blood. These TCRs come from a woman between 35 and 50 years old with Graves' hyperthyroidism.

This clonotype was counted only a few times. The rearrangement links TRBV5-1 to TRBJ2-5; D possibly corresponds to TRBD2 (6 bases). CDR1 and CDR2 from the germline V gene are SGHRS and YFSETQ. The CDR3 extends over 14 amino acids. V was cut by 6 bases and J by 2 bases, with 14 bases left in between. The DNA of the CDR3 is TGCGCCAGCATGGCCACAGGACTACAAGAGACCCAGTACTTC. Its protein is CASMATGLQETQYF. The variable domain in full, completed from reference TRBV5-1 and TRBJ2-5, reads KAGVTQTPRYLIKTRGQQVTLSCSPISGHRSVSWYQQTPGQGLQFLFEYFSETQRNKGNFPGRFSGRQFSNSRSEMNVSTLELGDSALYLCASMATGLQETQYFGPGTRLLVL.

This chain uses TRBV6-5 with TRBJ1-5; D is undetermined. Trimming removed 3 bases at V and 0 bases at J, with 6 bases between. The CDR3 totals 14 residues. Per germline, CDR1 MNHEY and CDR2 SVGAGI. Here the CDR3 DNA reads TGTGCCAGCAGTTATTGGGATAGCAATCAGCCCCAGCATTTT. This codes for CASSYWDSNQPQHF.

This clonotype has just a few counts. V gene TRBV4-1 combines with J gene TRBJ1-2; 8 nucleotides line up with TRBD1. There are 14 residues in the CDR3. Trimming at V came to 5 bases and at J to 3 bases, leaving 5 bases not matched to a gene. Germline-derived CDR1 and CDR2 are MGHRA and YSYEKL. CDR3: CASSIQGADYGYTF. DNA of the CDR3: TGCGCCAGCAGCATTCAGGGGGCTGACTATGGCTACACCTTC.

About this clonotype: The junction shows a germline mismatch at one end, possibly a read error. The rearrangement joins TRBV7-3 to TRBJ2-7; 7 bases align to TRBD1. The germline gives CDR1 SGHTA, CDR2 FQGTGA. CDR3 length: 13 amino acids. The DNA for the CDR3 is TGTGCCAGCAGCAAGGGACAGACAGATACGCAGTATTTC. It specifies CASSKGQTDTQYF.

This clonotype has at least ten counts. The rearrangement joins TRBV7-2 to TRBJ1-3; no definite D call. Trimming left V 2 bases short and J 0 bases short, with 11 bases between. CDR1 and CDR2 (germline): SGHTA, FQGNSA. The CDR3 consists of 16 residues. The CDR3 DNA is TGTGCCAGCAGCTTAAATCCCGTACGCTCTGGAAACACCATATATTTT. This translates into CASSLNPVRSGNTIYF.

This clonotype showed up just a few times. The chain couples TRBV19 to TRBJ1-4, with D tentatively TRBD1 (5 bases). With 3 bases removed from V and 0 bases from J, the gap between germline ends came to 14 bases. This CDR3 has 17 residues. Germline-derived CDR1 and CDR2 are LNHDA and SQIVND (reference sequence). In nucleotides, the CDR3 is TGTGCCAGTAGTATCCTAGACAGACCTGCAACTAATGAAAAACTGTTTTTT. It yields the protein CASSILDRPATNEKLFF.

This clonotype occurred a few times. In DNA, the CDR3 is TGTGCCAGCAGCCGAGCGGGACTGAACACCGGGGAGCTGTTTTTT. It specifies CASSRAGLNTGELFF. The J gene is TRBJ2-2, the V gene TRBV5-8, with 7 bases fitting TRBD2. The CDR3 has 15 amino acids. The V segment lost 4 bases and the J segment 1 base; nucleotides outside the gene matches: 4. CDR1 is SGHTS, CDR2 YDEGEE, per germline.

In the case of this clonotype: A much larger clone differs by one base, so this may be a read error. CDR3 region: CASRDPRPGANVLTF. The CDR3 nucleotides read TGTGCCAGCAGGGATCCTCGCCCTGGGGCCAACGTCCTGACTTTC. The chain carries TRBV7-2 and TRBJ2-6; unclear D gene. The V end was cut by 6 bases, the J end by 2 bases, with 11 bases between. Per germline, CDR1 SGHTA and CDR2 FQGNSA. The CDR3 extends over 15 amino acids.

In nucleotides, the CDR3 is TGCAGTGCTAGGTACGGGTCTCAATACGAGCAGTACTTC. Amino acids: CSARYGSQYEQYF. The chain employs TRBV20-1 and TRBJ2-7; D not certain. The CDR3 consists of 13 residues. Germline CDR1 reads DFQATT; CDR2 reads SNEGSKA (reference sequence). Trimming removed 3 bases from V and 4 bases from J, with 13 bases in between.